The T cell receptor (beta chain) under discussion was sequenced for a study of shared clonotypes between healthy human individuals. Study overall: The study enrolled a couple of women and three men aged 18 to 49. The study used three CD4 naive, three CD4 memory, two CD8 naive and one CD8 memory plate per donor.

The naive CD8 fraction comprised CD45RO-negative cells positively selected for CCR7 and excluded terminally differentiated effector memory CD45RA+ cells. The authors split each subset's genomic DNA evenly across several immunoSEQ plates. TCRdb's copy holds only in-frame clones and misses some; the assay was immunoSEQ multiplex PCR. The profile shows about 1.9 million clones, around 95% of them singletons. Germline assignment: CDR1 LNHDA and CDR2 SQIVND (reference sequence). The CDR3 length is 13 residues. The germline V and J ends were trimmed by 4 bases and 0 bases, with 6 bases remaining between them. As for this clone: Its antigen is not known.

Study conclusions and caveats: Among non-shared clonotypes, generation probabilities were lower than among those shared by all four donors.

The TCR was taken from a young man in good health. Some clones in this sample may be carry-over from other donors' samples. V gene TRBV19 combines with J gene TRBJ1-1; no clear D. The sequencing sample was made of naive CD8+ T cells from PBMCs. The CDR3 DNA follows: TGTGCCAGTAGTAAGCAGGTGAACACTGAAGCTTTCTTT. Translation: CASSKQVNTEAFF.